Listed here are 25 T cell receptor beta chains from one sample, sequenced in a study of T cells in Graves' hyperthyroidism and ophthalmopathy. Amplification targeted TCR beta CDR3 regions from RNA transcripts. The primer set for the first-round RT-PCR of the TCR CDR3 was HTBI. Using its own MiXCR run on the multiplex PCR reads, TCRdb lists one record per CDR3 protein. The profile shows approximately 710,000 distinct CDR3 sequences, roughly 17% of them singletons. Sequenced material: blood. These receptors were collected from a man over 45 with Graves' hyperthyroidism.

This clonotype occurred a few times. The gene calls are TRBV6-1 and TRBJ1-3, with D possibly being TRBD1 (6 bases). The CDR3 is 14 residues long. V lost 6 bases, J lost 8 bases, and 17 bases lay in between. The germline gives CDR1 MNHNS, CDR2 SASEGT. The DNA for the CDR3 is TGTGCCAGCAGGGTCCAGGGGAGGGGTGACACCATATATTTT. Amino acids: CASRVQGRGDTIYF.

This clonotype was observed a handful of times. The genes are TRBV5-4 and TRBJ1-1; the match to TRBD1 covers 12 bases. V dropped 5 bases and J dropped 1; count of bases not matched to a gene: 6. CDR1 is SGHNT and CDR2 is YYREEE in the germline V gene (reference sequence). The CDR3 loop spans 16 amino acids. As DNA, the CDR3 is TGTGCCAGCAGGCGGGGACAGGGGGCCCAGAACACTGAAGCTTTCTTT. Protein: CASRRGQGAQNTEAFF.

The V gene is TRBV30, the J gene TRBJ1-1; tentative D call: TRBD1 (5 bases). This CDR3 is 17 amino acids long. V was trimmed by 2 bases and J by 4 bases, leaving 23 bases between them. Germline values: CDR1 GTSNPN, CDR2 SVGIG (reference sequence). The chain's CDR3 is CAWSRGTLTDLSTEAFF. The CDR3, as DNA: TGTGCCTGGAGTCGCGGAACTTTGACAGATTTGAGCACTGAAGCTTTCTTT. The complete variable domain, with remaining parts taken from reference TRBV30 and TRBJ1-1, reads SQTIHQWPATLVQPVGSPLSLECTVEGTSNPNLYWYRQAAGRGLQLLFYSVGIGQISSEVPQNLSASRPQDRQFILSSKKLLLSDSGFYLCAWSRGTLTDLSTEAFFGQGTRLTVV.

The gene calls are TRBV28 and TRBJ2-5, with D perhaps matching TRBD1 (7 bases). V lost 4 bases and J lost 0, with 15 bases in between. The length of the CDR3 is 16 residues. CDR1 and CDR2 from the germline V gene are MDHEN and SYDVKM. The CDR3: CASSSIRGAYQETQYF. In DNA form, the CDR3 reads TGTGCCAGCAGTTCTATCAGGGGGGCCTACCAAGAGACCCAGTACTTC.

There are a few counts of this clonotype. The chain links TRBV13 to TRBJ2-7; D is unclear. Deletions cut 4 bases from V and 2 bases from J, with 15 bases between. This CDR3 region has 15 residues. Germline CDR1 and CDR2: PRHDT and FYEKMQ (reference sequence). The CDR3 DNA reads TGTGCCAGCAGCTCCCCGAATGATCCAGCCTACGAGCAGTACTTC. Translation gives CASSSPNDPAYEQYF.

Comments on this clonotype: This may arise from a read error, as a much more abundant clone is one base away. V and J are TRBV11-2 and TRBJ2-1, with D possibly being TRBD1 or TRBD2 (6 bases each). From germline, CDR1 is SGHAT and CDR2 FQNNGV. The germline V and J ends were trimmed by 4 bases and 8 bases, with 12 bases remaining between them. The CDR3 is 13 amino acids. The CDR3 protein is CASSWAGGYEQFF. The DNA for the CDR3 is TGTGCCAGCAGCTGGGCCGGGGGCTATGAGCAGTTCTTC.

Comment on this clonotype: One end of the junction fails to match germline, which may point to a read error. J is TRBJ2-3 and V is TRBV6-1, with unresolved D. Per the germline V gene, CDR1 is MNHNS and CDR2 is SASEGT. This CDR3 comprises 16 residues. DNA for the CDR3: TGTTCCAGCAGTGAAGCAAGGCAGCCGCTCACAGATACGCAGTATTTT. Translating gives CSSSEARQPLTDTQYF.

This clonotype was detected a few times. CDR3 sequence: CASSEWGEKTDTQYF. The CDR3 DNA reads TGCGCCAGCAGTGAATGGGGGGAAAAGACAGATACGCAGTATTTT. This chain connects TRBV10-1 to TRBJ2-3, with a possible D match to TRBD2 (6 bases). The CDR3 loop spans 15 amino acids. The germline gives CDR1 WNHNN, CDR2 SYGVQD (reference sequence). Trimming removed 3 bases from V and 3 bases from J, with 13 bases in between.

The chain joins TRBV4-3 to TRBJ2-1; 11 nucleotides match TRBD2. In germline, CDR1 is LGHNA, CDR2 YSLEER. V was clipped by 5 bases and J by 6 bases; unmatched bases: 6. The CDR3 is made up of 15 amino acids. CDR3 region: CASSVSGRDGNEQFF. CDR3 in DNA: TGCGCCAGCAGCGTTAGCGGGAGGGACGGCAATGAGCAGTTCTTC.

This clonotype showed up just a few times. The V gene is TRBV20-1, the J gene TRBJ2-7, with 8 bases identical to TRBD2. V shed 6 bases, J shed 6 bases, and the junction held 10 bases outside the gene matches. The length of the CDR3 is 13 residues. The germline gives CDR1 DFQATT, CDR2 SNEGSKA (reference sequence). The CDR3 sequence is CSAATGGAGEQYF. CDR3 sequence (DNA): TGCAGTGCCGCTACCGGGGGGGCAGGCGAGCAGTACTTC.

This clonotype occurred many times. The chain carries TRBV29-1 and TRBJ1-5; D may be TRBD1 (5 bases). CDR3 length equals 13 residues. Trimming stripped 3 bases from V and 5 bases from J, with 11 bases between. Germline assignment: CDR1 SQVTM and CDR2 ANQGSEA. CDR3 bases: TGCAGCGTTGAGGGTGGGGGGGATCAGCCCCAGCATTTT. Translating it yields CSVEGGGDQPQHF.

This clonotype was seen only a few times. CDR3 protein: CSARATAGPQPQHF. As DNA, the CDR3 is TGCAGTGCTAGAGCGACAGCGGGGCCGCAGCCCCAGCATTTT. The chain recombines TRBV20-1 with TRBJ1-5; maybe TRBD1 (5 bases). Germline CDR1 DFQATT, CDR2 SNEGSKA (reference sequence). V dropped 1 base and J dropped 7 bases, with 14 bases sitting between them. The CDR3 has 14 amino acids.

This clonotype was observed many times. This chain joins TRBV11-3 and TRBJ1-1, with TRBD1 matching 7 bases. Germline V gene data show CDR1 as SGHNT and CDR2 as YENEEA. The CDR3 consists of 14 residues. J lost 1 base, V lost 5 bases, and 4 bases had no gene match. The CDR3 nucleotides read TGTGCCAGCAGCCGGGACAGAGAGAACACTGAAGCTTTCTTT. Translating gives CASSRDRENTEAFF. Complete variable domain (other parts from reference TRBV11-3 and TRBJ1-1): EAGVVQSPRYKIIEKKQPVAFWCNPISGHNTLYWYLQNLGQGPELLIRYENEEAVDDSQLPKDRFSAERLKGVDSTLKIQPAELGDSAVYLCASSRDRENTEAFFGQGTRLTVV.

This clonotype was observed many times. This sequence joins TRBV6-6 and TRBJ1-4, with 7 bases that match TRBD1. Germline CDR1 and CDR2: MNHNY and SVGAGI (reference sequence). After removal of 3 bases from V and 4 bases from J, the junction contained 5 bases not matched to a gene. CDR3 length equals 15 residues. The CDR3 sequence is CASSYTTGINEKLFF. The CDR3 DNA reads TGTGCCAGCAGTTATACGACAGGGATTAATGAAAAACTGTTTTTT.

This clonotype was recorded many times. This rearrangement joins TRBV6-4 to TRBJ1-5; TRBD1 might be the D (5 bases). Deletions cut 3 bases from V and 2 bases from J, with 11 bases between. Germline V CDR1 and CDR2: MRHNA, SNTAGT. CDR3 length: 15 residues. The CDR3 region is CASSEGGGGNQPQHF. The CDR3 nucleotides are TGTGCCAGCAGTGAAGGCGGGGGAGGCAATCAGCCCCAGCATTTT.

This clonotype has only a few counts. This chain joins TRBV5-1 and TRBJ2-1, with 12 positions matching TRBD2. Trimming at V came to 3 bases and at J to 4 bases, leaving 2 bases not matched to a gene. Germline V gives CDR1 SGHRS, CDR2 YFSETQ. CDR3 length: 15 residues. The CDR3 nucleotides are TGCGCCAGCAGCTGGACTAGCGGGGTTTACAATGAGCAGTTCTTC. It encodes CASSWTSGVYNEQFF.

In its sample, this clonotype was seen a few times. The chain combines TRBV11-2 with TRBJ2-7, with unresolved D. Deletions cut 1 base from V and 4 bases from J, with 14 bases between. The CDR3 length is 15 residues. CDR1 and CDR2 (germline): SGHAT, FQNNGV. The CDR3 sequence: CASSLAATLSYEQYF. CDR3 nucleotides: TGTGCCAGCAGCTTAGCGGCGACCCTTTCTTACGAGCAGTACTTC.

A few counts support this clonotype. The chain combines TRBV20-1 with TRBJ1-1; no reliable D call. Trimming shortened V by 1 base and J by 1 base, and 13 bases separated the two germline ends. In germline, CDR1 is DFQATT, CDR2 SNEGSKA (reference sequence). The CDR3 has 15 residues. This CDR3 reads CSARGVGFRNTEAFF. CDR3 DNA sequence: TGCAGTGCTAGAGGCGTCGGTTTTAGGAACACTGAAGCTTTCTTT.

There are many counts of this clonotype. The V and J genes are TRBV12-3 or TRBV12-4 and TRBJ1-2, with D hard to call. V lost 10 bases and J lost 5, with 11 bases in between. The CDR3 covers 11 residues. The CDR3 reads CATSYLYGYTF. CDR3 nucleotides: TGTGCCACGTCCTATCTATATGGCTACACCTTC.

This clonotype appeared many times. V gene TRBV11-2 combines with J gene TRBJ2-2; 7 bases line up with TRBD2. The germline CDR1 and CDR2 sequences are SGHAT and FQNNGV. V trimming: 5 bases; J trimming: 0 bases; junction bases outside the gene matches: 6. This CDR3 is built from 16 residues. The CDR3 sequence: CASSPTLASNTGELFF. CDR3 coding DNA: TGTGCCAGCAGCCCTACACTAGCGTCGAACACCGGGGAGCTGTTTTTT.

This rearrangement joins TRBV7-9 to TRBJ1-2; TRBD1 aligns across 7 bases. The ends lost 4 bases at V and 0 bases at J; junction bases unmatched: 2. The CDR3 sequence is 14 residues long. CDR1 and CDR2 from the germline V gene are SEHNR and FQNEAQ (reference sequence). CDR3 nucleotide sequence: TGTGCCAGCAGCTGGGACAGCTCTAACTATGGCTACACCTTC. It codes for CASSWDSSNYGYTF.

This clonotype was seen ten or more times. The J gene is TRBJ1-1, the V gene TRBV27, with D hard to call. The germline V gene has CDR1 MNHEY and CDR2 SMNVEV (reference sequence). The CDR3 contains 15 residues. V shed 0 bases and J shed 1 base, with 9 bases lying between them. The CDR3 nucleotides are TGTGCCAGCAGTTTATCGCTCAGCGGGAACACTGAAGCTTTCTTT. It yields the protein CASSLSLSGNTEAFF.

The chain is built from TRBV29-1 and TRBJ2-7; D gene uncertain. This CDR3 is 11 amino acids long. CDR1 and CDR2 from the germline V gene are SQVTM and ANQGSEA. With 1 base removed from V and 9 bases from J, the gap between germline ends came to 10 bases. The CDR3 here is CSVEVLEVQYF. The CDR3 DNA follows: TGCAGCGTTGAAGTCTTAGAGGTGCAGTACTTC.

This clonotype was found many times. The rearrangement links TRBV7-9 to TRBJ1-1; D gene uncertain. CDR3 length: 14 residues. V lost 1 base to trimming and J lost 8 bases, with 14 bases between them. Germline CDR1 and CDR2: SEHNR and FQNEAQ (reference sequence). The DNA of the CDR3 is TGTGCCAGCAGCTTAGACGGACTATCGCCCGAAGCTTTCTTT. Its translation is CASSLDGLSPEAFF.

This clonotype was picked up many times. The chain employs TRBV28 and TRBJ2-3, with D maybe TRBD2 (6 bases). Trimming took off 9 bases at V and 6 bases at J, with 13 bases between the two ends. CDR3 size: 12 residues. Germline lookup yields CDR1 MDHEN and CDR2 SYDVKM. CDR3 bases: TGTGCCAGTACGACTAGTCTTGATACGCAGTATTTT. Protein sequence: CASTTSLDTQYF. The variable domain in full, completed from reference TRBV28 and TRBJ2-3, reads DVKVTQSSRYLVKRTGEKVFLECVQDMDHENMFWYRQDPGLGLRLIYFSYDVKMKEKGDIPEGYSVSREKKERFSLILESASTNQTSMYLCASTTSLDTQYFGPGTRLTVL.